A single sample is the source of the 16 T cell receptor beta chains below, sequenced in a study of shared clonotypes between healthy human individuals. Generated by immunoSEQ multiplex PCR, the TCRdb table keeps only in-frame clones and is missing some. Here the sample spans fewer than 2.5 million clones, roughly 93% being singletons. The sequenced sample consisted of naive CD4+ T cells from PBMCs. Subset: CD45RA+ positively selected. The receptors were gathered from a man aged 18 to 29 in good health. Some clones in this sample may be carry-over from other donors' samples.

This clone was seen only once. Distinct nucleotide sequences in the sample also encode this CDR3. The chain uses TRBV14 and TRBJ2-2; no definite D call. Trimming stripped 1 base from V and 5 bases from J, with 5 bases between. CDR3 length equals 13 residues. Per germline, CDR1 SGHDN and CDR2 FVKESK. The chain's CDR3 is CASSQVRTGELFF. The CDR3 DNA reads TGTGCCAGCAGCCAAGTACGGACCGGGGAGCTGTTTTTT.

The genes are TRBV9 and TRBJ2-1, with 8 bases identical to TRBD2. Per the germline V gene, CDR1 is SGDLS and CDR2 is YYNGEE. The CDR3 is made up of 16 amino acids. Trimming took 0 bases from V and 3 from J; bases not matched to a gene: 5. Here the CDR3 DNA reads TGTGCCAGCAGCGTAGACTCTGGGACTAGCTACAATGAGCAGTTCTTC. It is translated as CASSVDSGTSYNEQFF.

The chain recombines TRBV6-5 with TRBJ2-1, with D tentatively TRBD2 (5 bases). This CDR3 contains 15 residues. Looked up from germline, CDR1 is MNHEY and CDR2 is SVGAGI. The germline V and J ends were trimmed by 10 bases and 0 bases, with 16 bases remaining between them. Here the CDR3 reads CATRPPGSSYNEQFF. DNA of the CDR3: TGTGCCACCAGACCACCGGGAAGCTCCTACAATGAGCAGTTCTTC.

Of note for this clone: This same CDR3 is encoded by further DNA sequences in the sample. The rearrangement uses TRBV30 and TRBJ1-5; D uncertain. There are 13 residues in the CDR3. V lost 0 bases, J lost 1 base, and 4 bases lay in between. The germline V gene encodes CDR1 GTSNPN and CDR2 SVGIG (reference sequence). The CDR3, as DNA: TGTGCCTGGAGTGTCGACAGCAATCAGCCCCAGCATTTT. Protein sequence: CAWSVDSNQPQHF.

The genes are TRBV11-2 and TRBJ2-7, with 8 bases aligning to TRBD2. This CDR3 is built from 14 residues. J gave up 2 bases and V 2 bases, and 2 bases lay outside the gene matches. CDR1 is SGHAT, CDR2 FQNNGV, per germline. CDR3 protein: CASSLYGRAYEQYF. For the CDR3, the DNA is TGTGCCAGCAGCTTATACGGGAGGGCCTACGAGCAGTACTTC.

The chain uses TRBV18 and TRBJ2-3, with 11 bases matching TRBD2. This CDR3 has 15 residues. Per germline, CDR1 KGHSH and CDR2 LQKENI. The V segment lost 5 bases and the J segment 9 bases; nucleotides outside the gene matches: 10. The CDR3 spells CASSTTSGIMKTQYF. The CDR3 DNA follows: TGTGCCAGCTCAACGACTAGCGGGATAATGAAGACGCAGTATTTT.

V and J are TRBV19 and TRBJ1-2; TRBD1 matches 7 bases. The V and J ends lost 4 bases and 8 bases, in that order; junction bases with no gene match: 19. The CDR3 length is 17 residues. Per the germline V gene, CDR1 is LNHDA and CDR2 is SQIVND (reference sequence). The CDR3 loop reads CASSKDRTASWFAGYTF. The CDR3 DNA is TGTGCCAGTAGTAAGGACAGGACTGCGAGCTGGTTCGCCGGCTACACCTTC.

A single count supports this clone. The chain is built from TRBV5-4 and TRBJ2-2; D not resolved. This CDR3 region has 16 residues. V was clipped by 4 bases and J by 2 bases, with 15 bases between them. Germline V gene lookup returns CDR1 SGHNT and CDR2 YYREEE (reference sequence). CDR3 residues: CASSTTTWENTGELFF. For the CDR3, the DNA is TGTGCCAGCAGCACCACGACCTGGGAAAACACCGGGGAGCTGTTTTTT. The full variable domain, its missing parts supplied by reference TRBV5-4 and TRBJ2-2, is ETGVTQSPTHLIKTRGQQVTLRCSSQSGHNTVSWYQQALGQGPQFIFQYYREEENGRGNFPPRFSGLQFPNYSSELNVNALELDDSALYLCASSTTTWENTGELFFGEGSRLTVL.

CDR3 loop: CASSPAYGRTNTGELFF. The DNA of the CDR3 is TGTGCCAGCAGCCCCGCCTACGGTCGAACGAACACCGGGGAGCTGTTTTTT. The chain uses TRBV7-8 and TRBJ2-2; D uncertain. The V gene lost 5 bases and the J gene lost 0 bases, with 16 bases spanning the gap. CDR3 size: 17 residues. Germline values: CDR1 SGHVS, CDR2 FQNEAQ.

Comment on this clone: Other DNA sequences within the sample encode an identical CDR3. This CDR3 is CASRTGQSYEQYF. CDR3 DNA sequence: TGTGCCAGCAGGACAGGTCAATCCTACGAGCAGTACTTC. The chain uses TRBV6-1 and TRBJ2-7; perhaps TRBD1 as D (6 bases). Germline V lookup: CDR1 MNHNS, CDR2 SASEGT. V lost 6 bases and J lost 1, with 10 bases in between. The CDR3 is 13 amino acids.

V usage is TRBV7-2 and J usage is TRBJ2-7; 10 nucleotides agree with TRBD1. Germline trimming cut 6 bases from V and 5 bases from J; bases unmatched to any gene: 10. There are 15 residues in the CDR3. Per germline, CDR1 SGHTA and CDR2 FQGNSA. This chain's CDR3 is CASRRSGTGAHEQYF. The CDR3 DNA sequence: TGTGCCAGCAGACGATCAGGGACAGGGGCTCACGAGCAGTACTTC.

With respect to this clone: Other DNA variants within this sample encode the same CDR3. The chain recombines TRBV29-1 with TRBJ2-3; the match to TRBD2 covers 7 bases. Trimming took 6 bases from V and 3 from J; bases not matched to a gene: 6. CDR3 length: 13 amino acids. CDR1 is SQVTM and CDR2 is ANQGSEA in the germline V gene. The CDR3 is CSVGGRVTDTQYF. In DNA form, the CDR3 reads TGCAGCGTCGGCGGGAGAGTAACAGATACGCAGTATTTT.

This chain connects TRBV5-4 to TRBJ2-4; D gene unclear. Germline loops: CDR1 SGHNT, CDR2 YYREEE (reference sequence). This CDR3 has 12 residues. The V gene lost 3 bases and the J gene lost 8 bases, with 9 bases spanning the gap. This chain's CDR3 is CASSSQTDIQYF. In DNA form, the CDR3 reads TGTGCCAGCAGCTCCCAAACGGACATTCAGTACTTC.

V is TRBV5-3 and J is TRBJ2-7; D is unresolved. TRBV5-3 is identified as an open reading frame with a role that is uncertain. Trimming cost V 0 bases and J 9 bases, with 43 bases left between them. CDR3 length: 23 amino acids. The CDR3 nucleotides are TGTGCCAGAAGCTTGGCCCCGTATATGGTCGGACGAAATCTACAAAGGTACTGCGGTCGGCAGTACTTC. It yields the protein CARSLAPYMVGRNLQRYCGRQYF.

This chain links TRBV7-6 with TRBJ1-2, with D unresolved. V was trimmed by 5 bases and J by 3 bases, leaving 22 bases between them. The CDR3 is 17 residues long. CDR1 SGHVS and CDR2 FNYEAQ come from the germline V gene. As DNA, the CDR3 is TGTGCCAGCAGCCCGCTCGCCAGCCAAACGCCGGACTATGGCTACACCTTC. Encoded protein: CASSPLASQTPDYGYTF.

The rearrangement links TRBV7-2 to TRBJ2-1; TRBD1 might be the D (6 bases). The CDR3 spans 14 residues. Germline V gene lookup returns CDR1 SGHTA and CDR2 FQGNSA. The V end was cut by 4 bases, the J end by 12 bases, with 19 bases between. DNA of the CDR3: TGTGCCAGCAGCTCAGGGGCCCGCGGATTGGGGCAGTTCTTC. Protein sequence: CASSSGARGLGQFF.